The 22 T cell receptor beta chains reported below all come from one sample, sequenced in a study of metastatic and nonmetastatic thyroid tumors. Thyroid surgery had not been preceded by any treatment in any patient. TCRdb reanalyzed the PCR reads with MiXCR. The profile shows about 5,400 clones, approximately 40% of them singletons. Sample: adjacent normal tissue. Receptors were obtained from a female donor with papillary thyroid cancer or a benign thyroid nodule (not recorded which). Some clones in this sample may be carry-over from other donors' samples.

The chain joins TRBV6-5 to TRBJ2-3; TRBD2 aligns across 8 bases. The V gene end was trimmed by 6 bases and the J gene end by 1 base; junction bases not matched to a gene: 12. Germline loops: CDR1 MNHEY, CDR2 SVGAGI. The CDR3 spans 17 residues. The CDR3 DNA reads TGTGCCAGCAGACGAAAACTAGCGGCCCTACGCACAGATACGCAGTATTTT. It yields the protein CASRRKLAALRTDTQYF.

The V call is TRBV12-3 or TRBV12-4, the J call TRBJ2-2, with 10 bases lining up with TRBD2. The CDR3 length is 17 residues. Trimming cost V 10 bases and J 3 bases; bases outside gene matches: 14. Here the CDR3 reads CATKVEGLAPYTGELFF. CDR3 nucleotides: TGTGCCACAAAAGTAGAGGGACTAGCGCCATACACCGGGGAGCTGTTTTTT.

The rearrangement links TRBV5-1 to TRBJ2-1; D is possibly TRBD2 (5 bases). The germline gives CDR1 SGHRS, CDR2 YFSETQ. V lost 3 bases and J 0 bases, leaving 10 bases between the germline ends. The CDR3 is 15 amino acids. The CDR3 reads CASSSSRSSYNEQFF. CDR3 nucleotides: TGCGCCAGCAGCTCTAGCCGGAGCTCCTACAATGAGCAGTTCTTC.

The CDR3 coding sequence is TGTGCCAGCAGCGGCGGGGGCAGACCCCACGAGCAGTACTTC. Its translation: CASSGGGRPHEQYF. The V and J genes are TRBV7-9 and TRBJ2-7, with D perhaps matching TRBD2 (7 bases). The germline V gene has CDR1 SEHNR and CDR2 FQNEAQ (reference sequence). The CDR3 length is 14 residues. Trimming stripped 5 bases from V and 5 bases from J, with 16 bases between.

This clone was seen only a few times. At one boundary the junction diverges from the germline segment, which might be a read error. The chain joins TRBV6-2 or TRBV6-3 to TRBJ2-1, with TRBD2 matching over 11 bases. This CDR3 has 17 amino acids. The germline gives CDR1 MNHEY, CDR2 SVGEGT. CDR3 sequence (DNA): TGTGCCATCAGTGTAACTAGCGGGGGCGTGGTCTACAATGAGCAGTTCTTC. The encoded protein is CAISVTSGGVVYNEQFF.

The chain couples TRBV6-1 to TRBJ1-1; D unclear. The CDR3 extends over 11 amino acids. V was shortened by 10 bases and J by 5 bases, with 11 bases between the two germline ends. Germline-derived CDR1 and CDR2 are MNHNS and SASEGT. CDR3 sequence (DNA): TGTGCCACAAAGAAAGGTACTGAAGCTTTCTTT. This codes for CATKKGTEAFF.

This clone has only a few counts. The chain recombines TRBV24-1 with TRBJ2-7, with 11 bases identical to TRBD1. J lost 1 base, V lost 7 bases, and 5 bases had no gene match. The CDR3 totals 15 residues. Germline values: CDR1 KGHDR, CDR2 SFDVKD. The chain's CDR3 is CATSPGQGASYEQYF. In DNA, the CDR3 is TGTGCCACCAGCCCTGGACAGGGGGCGTCCTACGAGCAGTACTTC.

By share, this clone counts as large. This rearrangement joins TRBV12-3 or TRBV12-4 to TRBJ1-2; D unclear. This CDR3 region has 12 residues. Between the trimmed V and J ends, which lost 4 bases and 6 bases, there was a span of 9 bases. The CDR3 sequence is CASSSSADGYTF. The CDR3 DNA is TGTGCCAGCAGTTCCTCTGCGGATGGCTACACCTTC.

In its sample, this clone was seen many times. This chain links TRBV19 with TRBJ2-2; TRBD2 matches at 7 bases. The junction had 7 bases not matched to a gene; V was cut back by 2 bases and J by 7 bases. CDR3 length: 15 amino acids. CDR1 LNHDA and CDR2 SQIVND come from the germline V gene (reference sequence). CDR3 nucleotide sequence: TGTGCCAGTAGTATATCTAGCGGTTGGGGCGGGGAGCTGTTTTTT. This sequence encodes CASSISSGWGGELFF. The variable domain in full, with the rest retrieved from reference TRBV19 and TRBJ2-2, is DGGITQSPKYLFRKEGQNVTLSCEQNLNHDAMYWYRQDPGQGLRLIYYSQIVNDFQKGDIAEGYSVSREKKESFPLTVTSAQKNPTAFYLCASSISSGWGGELFFGEGSRLTVL.

The chain employs TRBV12-3 or TRBV12-4 and TRBJ2-2; 12 nucleotides line up with TRBD2. This CDR3 has 16 residues. Trimming took 5 bases from V and 4 from J; bases not matched to a gene: 5. The CDR3 DNA sequence: TGTGCCAGCAGTCCTCTAGCGGGAGGGCTCACCGGGGAGCTGTTTTTT. Translation gives CASSPLAGGLTGELFF.

A few counts support this clone. In DNA form, the CDR3 reads TGTGCCAGCAGTGCCTCAACTCGGAATTCACCCCTCCACTTT. Translated, it gives CASSASTRNSPLHF. The chain combines TRBV2 with TRBJ1-6; D is unresolved. V shed 4 bases and J shed 7 bases, with 11 bases lying between them. The CDR3 loop spans 14 amino acids. Germline V lookup: CDR1 SNHLY, CDR2 FYNNEI.

This clone is labeled large (0.1 to 1%). The chain joins TRBV20-1 to TRBJ1-2; D gene ambiguous. This CDR3 region has 14 residues. The ends were cut back, 0 bases at V and 8 bases at J, with 16 bases in the middle. In germline, CDR1 is DFQATT, CDR2 SNEGSKA (reference sequence). The CDR3: CSARDQGWAGGYTF. In DNA form, the CDR3 reads TGCAGTGCTAGAGATCAAGGCTGGGCGGGAGGCTACACCTTC.

This clone is large within its sample. The chain is built from TRBV28 and TRBJ1-4; D is unclear. The CDR3 totals 11 residues. The germline V gene has CDR1 MDHEN and CDR2 SYDVKM. The V gene lost 10 bases and the J gene lost 10 bases, with 13 bases spanning the gap. CDR3 in DNA: TGTGCCACCCATATAGACGGAAAACTGTTTTTT. This sequence encodes CATHIDGKLFF.

The rearrangement links TRBV5-1 to TRBJ1-1, with D possibly matching TRBD1 (6 bases). In germline, CDR1 is SGHRS, CDR2 YFSETQ. The CDR3 has 13 residues. Trimming cost V 4 bases and J 11 bases, with 18 bases left between them. In DNA form, the CDR3 reads TGCGCCAGCAGCCCCGGGGGCGGAGGGGAGGCTTTCTTT. This sequence encodes CASSPGGGGEAFF.

The V gene is TRBV3-1, the J gene TRBJ2-2; TRBD2 aligns across 7 bases. With 6 bases clipped from V and 0 bases from J, the junction kept 7 bases outside the gene matches. This CDR3 has 16 amino acids. Per the germline V gene, CDR1 is LGHDT and CDR2 is YNNKEL (reference sequence). CDR3 sequence (DNA): TGTGCCAGCAGTTCTCCTAGCGGAGCGAACACCGGGGAGCTGTTTTTT. Protein product: CASSSPSGANTGELFF.

The rearrangement links TRBV5-1 to TRBJ2-3; D is possibly TRBD1 (5 bases). This CDR3 region has 16 residues. Between the trimmed V and J ends, which lost 1 base and 4 bases, there was a span of 16 bases. CDR1 is SGHRS and CDR2 is YFSETQ in the germline V gene. The CDR3 here is CASSLLRVEVADTQYF. The CDR3 DNA sequence: TGCGCCAGCAGCTTGCTCAGGGTGGAAGTCGCAGATACGCAGTATTTT.

V and J are TRBV6-1 and TRBJ2-3; maybe TRBD2 (5 bases). V lost 8 bases, J lost 0 bases, and 21 bases lay in between. CDR3 length: 17 amino acids. Germline V gives CDR1 MNHNS, CDR2 SASEGT. The CDR3 protein is CASSQRSYPTSTDTQYF. Written as DNA, the CDR3 is TGTGCCAGCTCCCAGCGGAGCTACCCCACTAGCACAGATACGCAGTATTTT.

The chain is built from TRBV30 and TRBJ1-2; 7 positions agree with TRBD1. The J segment lost 4 bases and the V segment lost 5 bases, leaving 4 bases of the junction unmatched. CDR3 size: 12 residues. The V gene's germline CDR1 is GTSNPN and CDR2 SVGIG (reference sequence). In nucleotides, the CDR3 is TGTGCCTGGGGAACAGGGGCCTATGGCTACACCTTC. Amino acids: CAWGTGAYGYTF.

This clone was seen a few times. The V and J genes are TRBV12-3 or TRBV12-4 and TRBJ1-6, with unresolved D. The V and J ends lost 5 bases and 0 bases respectively, with 2 bases between them. The CDR3 covers 13 residues. The CDR3, as DNA: TGTGCCAGCAGTCTCTCCTATAATTCACCCCTCCACTTT. Protein: CASSLSYNSPLHF.

This clone was counted only a few times. J is TRBJ2-3 and V is TRBV6-1; 10 bases are a match to TRBD2. The germline CDR1 and CDR2 sequences are MNHNS and SASEGT. V gave up 2 bases and J gave up 4 bases; unmatched junction bases: 0. The CDR3 runs to 14 residues. In DNA, the CDR3 is TGTGCCAGCAGTGAACTAGCGGGAGCAGATACGCAGTATTTT. Translated, it gives CASSELAGADTQYF.

V and J are TRBV11-3 and TRBJ1-1; 7 bases are shared with TRBD1. CDR1 is SGHNT and CDR2 is YENEEA in the germline V gene. CDR3 length equals 13 residues. Germline trimming cut 3 bases from V and 8 bases from J; bases unmatched to any gene: 6. CDR3 nucleotide sequence: TGTGCCAGCAGCTTTGACAGGGCTCCCGAAGCTTTCTTT. Translation gives CASSFDRAPEAFF.

This clone is labeled as medium-sized. This chain joins TRBV5-6 and TRBJ2-2; 7 bases line up with TRBD2. Germline lookup yields CDR1 SGHDT and CDR2 YYEEEE. The V gene end was trimmed by 6 bases and the J gene end by 6 bases; junction bases not matched to a gene: 14. The CDR3 runs to 16 residues. CDR3 DNA sequence: TGTGCCAGCAACTCCCCGGGGGGTGTTTTCCCCGGGGAGCTGTTTTTT. Protein: CASNSPGGVFPGELFF.